The 20 T cell receptor beta chains below were found in one sample sequenced in a study of metastatic and nonmetastatic thyroid tumors. The entire patient cohort was treatment-naive prior to thyroid surgery. TCRdb re-called the PCR reads with MiXCR. The sample lists tens of thousands of clones; approximately 20% were seen once. Sequenced input: blood. These receptors were taken from a female donor with papillary thyroid cancer or a benign thyroid nodule (not recorded which). Some clones in this sample may be carry-over from other donors' samples.

This clone came up many times. The J gene is TRBJ1-6, the V gene TRBV12-3 or TRBV12-4; tentative D call: TRBD1 (6 bases). Deletions cut 5 bases from V and 0 bases from J, with 14 bases between. The CDR3 consists of 17 residues. The CDR3 DNA reads TGTGCCAGCAGTCTCCGGACAGCTAGCTCCTATAATTCACCCCTCCACTTT. As protein: CASSLRTASSYNSPLHF.

This clone was seen at least ten times. V gene TRBV7-9 combines with J gene TRBJ1-1, with D tentatively TRBD1 (6 bases). Per the germline V gene, CDR1 is SEHNR and CDR2 is FQNEAQ (reference sequence). Trimming left V 1 base short and J 7 bases short, with 10 bases between. The CDR3 totals 13 residues. CDR3 in amino acids: CASSLDYRDEAFF. CDR3 nucleotide sequence: TGTGCCAGCAGCTTAGATTACAGGGATGAAGCTTTCTTT.

This clone is a singleton in its sample. CDR3: CASSLGTQINEQYF. The CDR3 region has the DNA TGTGCCAGCAGTCTCGGGACACAGATCAACGAGCAGTACTTC. The chain recombines TRBV6-1 with TRBJ2-7; possibly TRBD1 for D (6 bases). The V end lost 5 bases, the J end lost 5 bases, and 16 bases lay between the germline ends. Germline V gene lookup returns CDR1 MNHNS and CDR2 SASEGT. This CDR3 contains 14 residues.

The sample holds many counts of this clone. This chain connects TRBV20-1 to TRBJ2-7, with D possibly TRBD1 on 7 matching bases. The germline CDR1 and CDR2 sequences are DFQATT and SNEGSKA (reference sequence). This CDR3 spans 13 amino acids. The V end lost 1 base, the J end lost 5 bases, and 12 bases lay between the germline ends. The CDR3 DNA reads TGCAGTGCTAGAGTCGGGGGACAGAACGAGCAGTACTTC. Translated, it gives CSARVGGQNEQYF.

Ten or more counts support this clone. Relative to the germline gene, one junction end is altered; a read error may explain this. The rearrangement joins TRBV5-1 to TRBJ2-7, with TRBD2 matching over 11 bases. Per the germline V gene, CDR1 is SGHRS and CDR2 is YFSETQ. CDR3 length: 12 residues. The CDR3 loop is CASSFTSGRKHF. The CDR3 bases are TGCGCCAGCAGCTTCACTAGCGGGAGAAAGCACTTC.

This clone has ten or more counts. This specimen includes other DNA sequences encoding the same CDR3. The CDR3 sequence is CSATTGGATGTDTQYF. Written as DNA, the CDR3 is TGCAGTGCTACAACAGGGGGCGCGACTGGGACAGATACGCAGTATTTT. The chain uses TRBV20-1 and TRBJ2-3; 9 bases match TRBD1. CDR3 length: 16 residues. The germline CDR1 and CDR2 sequences are DFQATT and SNEGSKA (reference sequence). Germline trimming cut 4 bases from V and 3 bases from J; bases unmatched to any gene: 11.

This clone was seen repeatedly, ten times or more. The V gene is TRBV29-1, the J gene TRBJ2-7, with TRBD1 as a possible D gene (6 bases). The CDR3 consists of 12 residues. V dropped 7 bases and J dropped 0 bases, with 10 bases sitting between them. The germline V gene has CDR1 SQVTM and CDR2 ANQGSEA. The CDR3 here is CSAADSSYEQYF. The CDR3 DNA reads TGCAGCGCCGCGGACAGCTCCTACGAGCAGTACTTC.

This clone was counted ten times or more. J is TRBJ1-4 and V is TRBV28; a weak D match, TRBD1 (6 bases). Germline-derived CDR1 and CDR2 are MDHEN and SYDVKM. Trimming left V 8 bases short and J 5 bases short, with 15 bases between. This CDR3 spans 14 amino acids. CDR3 in DNA: TGTGCCAGCGGCTGGGGGCGCGGGAATGAAAAACTGTTTTTT. It is translated as CASGWGRGNEKLFF.

In its sample, this clone was seen a few times. V and J are TRBV6-1 and TRBJ1-2; D gene ambiguous. The CDR3 loop spans 15 amino acids. V lost 1 base and J 1 base, leaving 10 bases between the germline ends. Germline V gene data show CDR1 as MNHNS and CDR2 as SASEGT. The CDR3 is CASSEGHAVNYGYTF. DNA for the CDR3: TGTGCCAGCAGTGAAGGGCATGCGGTTAACTATGGCTACACCTTC.

This clone has only a few counts. This clone may be a read error of a much larger clone one base away. This chain uses TRBV7-3 with TRBJ2-1; 12 nucleotides align to TRBD2. V dropped 4 bases and J dropped 11; count of bases not matched to a gene: 9. The germline gives CDR1 SGHTA, CDR2 FQGTGA. CDR3 length equals 15 residues. Written as DNA, the CDR3 is TGTGCCAGCAGCTCGACTAGCGGGAGTACGAATAAGCAGTTCTTC. Protein product: CASSSTSGSTNKQFF.

This clone showed up many times. The chain uses TRBV28 and TRBJ1-2, with unresolved D. The V gene lost 3 bases and the J gene lost 1 base, with 6 bases spanning the gap. This CDR3 contains 13 residues. CDR1 and CDR2 from the germline V gene are MDHEN and SYDVKM. The DNA of the CDR3 is TGTGCCAGCAGTTTTGTCTATAACTATGGCTACACCTTC. Protein sequence: CASSFVYNYGYTF.

The sample holds many counts of this clone. The rearrangement joins TRBV5-1 to TRBJ2-7; TRBD2 aligns across 9 bases. CDR1 is SGHRS and CDR2 is YFSETQ in the germline V gene. This CDR3 spans 16 amino acids. V shed 1 base and J 3 bases; nucleotides not matched to a gene: 8. CDR3 DNA: TGCGCCAGCAGCTTGCTCCTAGCGGGAACGAACTACGAGCAGTACTTC. Amino acids: CASSLLLAGTNYEQYF.

The chain employs TRBV18 and TRBJ2-5; 9 bases are shared with TRBD1. V gave up 3 bases and J gave up 6 bases; unmatched junction bases: 17. The CDR3 extends over 18 amino acids. Germline loops: CDR1 KGHSH, CDR2 LQKENI. CDR3 sequence (DNA): TGTGCCAGCTCACCTACCGGACAGGGGTATTCCCTTCCGAAGACCCAGTACTTC. Its translation is CASSPTGQGYSLPKTQYF.

The V and J genes are TRBV28 and TRBJ1-1; D unresolved. The germline V gene encodes CDR1 MDHEN and CDR2 SYDVKM. V was pared by 8 bases and J by 2 bases, with 15 bases between. CDR3 length equals 14 residues. CDR3 amino acids: CASGEGRINTEAFF. In nucleotides, the CDR3 is TGTGCCAGCGGTGAAGGACGTATAAACACTGAAGCTTTCTTT. Supplemented by reference TRBV28 and TRBJ1-1, the full variable domain reads DVKVTQSSRYLVKRTGEKVFLECVQDMDHENMFWYRQDPGLGLRLIYFSYDVKMKEKGDIPEGYSVSREKKERFSLILESASTNQTSMYLCASGEGRINTEAFFGQGTRLTVV.

This clone was observed many times. This sequence joins TRBV28 and TRBJ2-1; no definite D call. The CDR3 is 14 residues long. Germline-derived CDR1 and CDR2 are MDHEN and SYDVKM. Trimming left V 1 base short and J 3 bases short, with 7 bases between. The CDR3 DNA reads TGTGCCAGCAGTTTATCCCCAGACTACAATGAGCAGTTCTTC. Its translation: CASSLSPDYNEQFF.

This clone was detected many times. V usage is TRBV6-6 and J usage is TRBJ1-3; D is unclear. The CDR3 extends over 16 amino acids. Trimming left V 2 bases short and J 1 base short, with 12 bases between. The germline gives CDR1 MNHNY, CDR2 SVGAGI (reference sequence). CDR3 region: CASSYPPGESGNTIYF. The CDR3 DNA reads as TGTGCCAGCAGTTACCCCCCCGGGGAATCTGGAAACACCATATATTTT.

This clone appeared many times. The J gene is TRBJ1-1, the V gene TRBV9; D uncertain. In germline, CDR1 is SGDLS, CDR2 YYNGEE. The germline V and J ends were trimmed by 2 bases and 1 base, with 9 bases remaining between them. The CDR3 totals 14 residues. The CDR3 nucleotides read TGTGCCAGCAGCGTTTCCCTGACGAACACTGAAGCTTTCTTT. Translated: CASSVSLTNTEAFF.

This clone was detected many times. V is TRBV9 and J is TRBJ2-1; D not resolved. The CDR3 totals 15 residues. Per the germline V gene, CDR1 is SGDLS and CDR2 is YYNGEE. Trimming removed 3 bases from V and 3 bases from J, with 13 bases in between. CDR3 nucleotide sequence: TGTGCCAGCAGCGCCGACCCTCTCTACTACAATGAGCAGTTCTTC. This translates into CASSADPLYYNEQFF.

At least ten counts were recorded for this clone. The chain employs TRBV12-3 or TRBV12-4 and TRBJ2-3, with D perhaps TRBD1 (5 bases). The CDR3 contains 17 residues. The V gene lost 5 bases and the J gene lost 0 bases, with 18 bases spanning the gap. For the CDR3, the DNA is TGTGCCAGCAGTCAGCTCACGGACATAGCTAGCACAGATACGCAGTATTTT. Its protein is CASSQLTDIASTDTQYF.

There are many counts of this clone. The chain carries TRBV18 and TRBJ2-7; 11 bases are a match to TRBD2. CDR3 length: 13 amino acids. CDR1 KGHSH and CDR2 LQKENI come from the germline V gene. V lost 4 bases to trimming and J lost 6 bases; unmatched junction nucleotides: 2. CDR3 DNA: TGTGCCAGCTCACTGGGACTAGCGGTCGAGCAGTACTTC. Encoded protein: CASSLGLAVEQYF.